The 18 T cell receptor beta chains below all came from one sample that was sequenced in a study of shared clonotypes between healthy human individuals. The table came from immunoSEQ multiplex PCR; TCRdb's copy has only in-frame clones and leaves some out. The data contain some 790,000 clones, just under 75% of them seen just once; the ten biggest clones take up approximately 1.7%. The sequencing input was memory CD4+ T cells sorted from blood. Subset defined: CD45RA-negative fraction. These receptors came from a woman aged 25 to 39 in good health.

This clone is a singleton in its sample. The CDR3 region is CASGAADNYGYTF. CDR3 in DNA: TGTGCCTCGGGGGCGGCGGACAACTATGGCTACACCTTC. The chain is built from TRBV28 and TRBJ1-2; weak D call: TRBD1 (6 bases). V was trimmed by 11 bases and J by 2 bases, leaving 15 bases between them. CDR1 is MDHEN, CDR2 SYDVKM, per germline. The CDR3 runs 13 residues.

This clone was recorded only once. This chain joins TRBV27 and TRBJ1-2; 7 bases map to TRBD1. CDR3 size: 16 residues. Germline loops: CDR1 MNHEY, CDR2 SMNVEV (reference sequence). Trimming removed 5 bases from V and 1 base from J; junction bases left unmatched: 10. In DNA form, the CDR3 reads TGTGCCAGCAGTCTCACCCCCGGGACAGATAACTATGGCTACACCTTC. Encoded protein: CASSLTPGTDNYGYTF.

In its sample, this clone was seen a few times. Here the CDR3 DNA reads TGTGCCAGTAGTACTGGACAGACAGCGTATGGCTACACCTTC. Amino acid sequence: CASSTGQTAYGYTF. The rearrangement uses TRBV19 and TRBJ1-2; tentative D call: TRBD1 (6 bases). The V and J ends lost 4 bases and 5 bases respectively, with 14 bases between them. The CDR3 has 14 residues. The germline CDR1 and CDR2 sequences are LNHDA and SQIVND (reference sequence).

This clone was recorded at least ten times. The rearrangement joins TRBV6-1 to TRBJ2-2, with 8 bases matching TRBD1. The V segment lost 6 bases and the J segment 5 bases; nucleotides outside the gene matches: 8. The CDR3 is 15 amino acids. From germline, CDR1 is MNHNS and CDR2 SASEGT. The DNA for the CDR3 is TGTGCCAGCAGGGGCAGGACAGGGATGACCGGGGAGCTGTTTTTT. Its translation is CASRGRTGMTGELFF.

In regard to this clone: This specimen includes other DNA sequences encoding the same CDR3. The gene calls are TRBV4-1 and TRBJ1-5, with D possibly TRBD1 on 6 matching bases. The CDR3 runs 15 residues. Germline loops: CDR1 MGHRA, CDR2 YSYEKL. Trimming removed 4 bases from V and 4 bases from J, with 14 bases in between. The CDR3 protein is CASSLGGAGNQPQHF. The CDR3 nucleotides read TGCGCCAGCAGCCTAGGGGGGGCTGGGAATCAGCCCCAGCATTTT.

This chain uses TRBV27 with TRBJ1-3, with D hard to call. Germline CDR1 is MNHEY and CDR2 is SMNVEV (reference sequence). The CDR3 sequence is 12 residues long. The germline V and J ends were trimmed by 6 bases and 2 bases, with 5 bases remaining between them. CDR3 coding DNA: TGTGCCAGCAGGGCTGCTGGAAACACCATATATTTT. Protein: CASRAAGNTIYF.

This chain joins TRBV11-2 and TRBJ2-3, with D possibly being TRBD2 (6 bases). V gave up 2 bases and J gave up 2 bases, with 20 bases separating them. The germline V gene encodes CDR1 SGHAT and CDR2 FQNNGV. The CDR3 is 18 residues long. The CDR3 here is CASSLSLSRGSNTDTQYF. CDR3 coding DNA: TGTGCCAGCAGCTTATCCCTTAGTCGGGGGTCGAACACAGATACGCAGTATTTT.

This chain links TRBV6-1 with TRBJ2-6; D is unclear. The CDR3 loop spans 13 amino acids. CDR1 and CDR2 from the germline V gene are MNHNS and SASEGT. V was cut by 4 bases and J by 5 bases, with 6 bases left in between. For the CDR3, the DNA is TGTGCCAGCAGTGCCCCCTGGGCCAACGTCCTGACTTTC. It is translated as CASSAPWANVLTF.

The chain employs TRBV28 and TRBJ2-7; D is uncertain. Trimming shortened V by 2 bases and J by 0 bases, and 5 bases separated the two germline ends. The CDR3 has 13 residues. Germline V gene lookup returns CDR1 MDHEN and CDR2 SYDVKM. The CDR3 DNA follows: TGTGCCAGCAGTTTAAGAATCTCCTACGAGCAGTACTTC. It is translated as CASSLRISYEQYF. The full variable domain, in which reference TRBV28 and TRBJ2-7 provide the parts outside the CDR3, is DVKVTQSSRYLVKRTGEKVFLECVQDMDHENMFWYRQDPGLGLRLIYFSYDVKMKEKGDIPEGYSVSREKKERFSLILESASTNQTSMYLCASSLRISYEQYFGPGTRLTVT.

This clone was picked up a small number of times. The chain links TRBV4-1 to TRBJ1-2; 8 bases agree with TRBD1. CDR1 is MGHRA and CDR2 is YSYEKL in the germline V gene. The CDR3 runs 15 residues. V gave up 0 bases and J gave up 4 bases; unmatched junction bases: 4. As DNA, the CDR3 is TGCGCCAGCAGCCAAGATGGACAGGGAGGCTATGGCTACACCTTC. Amino acid sequence: CASSQDGQGGYGYTF.

This clone appeared a single time. V and J are TRBV6-1 and TRBJ2-7; D is unclear. Trimming shortened V by 2 bases and J by 2 bases, and 4 bases separated the two germline ends. The germline CDR1 and CDR2 sequences are MNHNS and SASEGT. The CDR3 has 12 amino acids. The CDR3 reads CASSEHTYEQYF. The CDR3 bases are TGTGCCAGCAGTGAACACACCTACGAGCAGTACTTC.

This clone was detected many times. The chain is built from TRBV6-5 and TRBJ2-2; D is perhaps TRBD2 (6 bases). Deletions cut 10 bases from V and 7 bases from J, with 19 bases between. The CDR3 consists of 14 residues. Looked up from germline, CDR1 is MNHEY and CDR2 is SVGAGI. The CDR3 protein is CATKARVEGGELFF. CDR3 DNA: TGTGCCACCAAGGCAAGGGTGGAGGGCGGGGAGCTGTTTTTT.

The chain couples TRBV28 to TRBJ2-1; 8 positions agree with TRBD1. The CDR3 is 15 residues long. V was clipped by 4 bases and J by 4 bases; unmatched bases: 6. Germline values: CDR1 MDHEN, CDR2 SYDVKM. CDR3 DNA: TGTGCCAGCAGTTCGTTTGGACAGGGTTACAATGAGCAGTTCTTC. It specifies CASSSFGQGYNEQFF. Using reference TRBV28 and TRBJ2-1 for the parts outside the CDR3, the full variable domain is DVKVTQSSRYLVKRTGEKVFLECVQDMDHENMFWYRQDPGLGLRLIYFSYDVKMKEKGDIPEGYSVSREKKERFSLILESASTNQTSMYLCASSSFGQGYNEQFFGPGTRLTVL.

J is TRBJ2-3 and V is TRBV27; D may be TRBD2 (5 bases). The V and J ends lost 8 bases and 0 bases respectively, with 9 bases between them. In germline, CDR1 is MNHEY, CDR2 SMNVEV (reference sequence). The CDR3 runs to 13 residues. CDR3 sequence (DNA): TGTGCCAGCGGGAGCGGCAGCACAGATACGCAGTATTTT. As protein: CASGSGSTDTQYF.

The chain has TRBV19 and TRBJ1-5; D gene ambiguous. The CDR3 is 14 residues long. CDR1 and CDR2 from the germline V gene are LNHDA and SQIVND (reference sequence). The ends were cut back, 8 bases at V and 4 bases at J, with 15 bases in the middle. CDR3 sequence: CASLGTLPNQPQHF. CDR3 in DNA: TGTGCCAGTCTGGGAACACTACCGAATCAGCCCCAGCATTTT.

The chain couples TRBV28 to TRBJ2-1, with D maybe TRBD1 (6 bases). Germline V lookup: CDR1 MDHEN, CDR2 SYDVKM. V was pared by 1 base and J by 0 bases, with 10 bases between. The CDR3 is made up of 16 amino acids. This CDR3 is CASSLLVGHSYNEQFF. CDR3 nucleotides: TGTGCCAGCAGTTTATTGGTGGGACACTCCTACAATGAGCAGTTCTTC.

This clone was detected many times. V gene TRBV28 combines with J gene TRBJ2-3, with 10 nucleotides matching TRBD2. CDR1 and CDR2 from the germline V gene are MDHEN and SYDVKM. This CDR3 contains 16 residues. The junction had 10 bases not matched to a gene; V was cut back by 5 bases and J by 5 bases. The CDR3 reads CASSPLLAGVGDTQYF. The DNA for the CDR3 is TGTGCCAGCAGTCCCCTTCTAGCGGGAGTAGGAGATACGCAGTATTTT. Full variable domain (rest looked up from reference TRBV28 and TRBJ2-3): DVKVTQSSRYLVKRTGEKVFLECVQDMDHENMFWYRQDPGLGLRLIYFSYDVKMKEKGDIPEGYSVSREKKERFSLILESASTNQTSMYLCASSPLLAGVGDTQYFGPGTRLTVL.

A few counts support this clone. The rearrangement uses TRBV4-1 and TRBJ2-7, with D unresolved. Trimming took 0 bases from V and 1 from J, leaving 10 bases between them. Germline lookup yields CDR1 MGHRA and CDR2 YSYEKL. The CDR3 is made up of 15 amino acids. CDR3 protein: CASSQDTVNSYEQYF. CDR3 DNA: TGCGCCAGCAGCCAAGACACAGTGAATTCCTACGAGCAGTACTTC.